This T cell receptor (beta chain) emerged from a study of shared clonotypes between healthy human individuals. This table comes from immunoSEQ multiplex PCR, and its TCRdb copy is limited to in-frame clones, with some not included. Found here are hundreds of thousands of clones, 96% of them singletons; the top ten hold 0.32%. Trimming cost V 2 bases and J 0 bases; bases outside gene matches: 6. Germline CDR1 is PRHDT and CDR2 is FYEKMQ (reference sequence). The CDR3 loop spans 16 amino acids. Input material: memory CD8+ T cells sorted from blood. The sample's subset: CD45RO+ cells pooled with CCR7-negative TemRA cells. V usage is TRBV13 and J usage is TRBJ2-7, with 8 bases lining up with TRBD1. The sequence was obtained from a man aged 30 to 39 in good health. The CDR3 here is CASSLRRDRSSYEQYF. The CDR3 DNA sequence: TGTGCCAGCAGCTTACGCCGGGACAGGAGCTCCTACGAGCAGTACTTC.